This TCR beta chain was identified in a study of cytomegalovirus exposure and HLA in healthy donors (dated by TCRdb to 2016 to 2017). Study-level background: According to an earlier analysis of 550 to 700 of the donors, some 180 million T cells yielded over 100 million unique TCR beta sequences and more than 250 Gb of sequence data. All discovery cohort repertoires had been generated using a single sequencing platform. An earlier analysis of 587 of the donors used high-throughput TCR beta sequencing to judge whether each TCR beta V gene segment behaved as functional or pseudogenic. Across roughly 420 genotyped donors of the cohort, an average of about 240,000 unique TCR beta nucleotide sequences per donor were sequenced, and 15% to 20% of those sequences were non-productive. The study aimed to test whether cataloging public T cell receptors could reveal signatures of past pathogen exposure. The number of typed donors differed by locus: about 629-630 for A, B, C, DRB1 and DQB1; 522 for DQA1; 600 to 610 for DPA1; and about 470 for DPB1. The T cell repertoires of some 700 subjects were profiled by immunosequencing and related to cytomegalovirus serostatus. A separate validation cohort of roughly 110 different subjects was used in addition to the approximately 610-subject first cohort. Of the roughly 400 genotyped donors, less than 85% were placed in the genetic ancestry cluster associated with self-reported Caucasian donors. An early release covering roughly 640 HLA-typed donors comprised about 290 gigabases of sequencing data and around 85 million unique TCR sequences. The study combined high-throughput TCR immunosequencing, statistical association of individual TCRs with disease status, and machine learning to predict cytomegalovirus infection status. A later analysis re-analyzed previously published TCR beta repertoires from 550 to 700 donors and added high-resolution HLA genotyping to study TCR occurrence patterns. In the later analysis, no new phenotypic data were used to find candidate immune exposures; instead, reliance was placed on TCR beta sequences and their occurrence across donors. Several DR-DQ haplotypes were treated as single units for association and clustering because of strong linkage in the cohort. Donor age, sex, ethnicity and CMV serostatus were collected together with the repertoire data. A later genetic analysis took genome-wide SNP genotypes for 398 of the 666 donors and used that subset as a discovery cohort. HLA typing covered class I and class II loci at four-digit resolution. Overall results and qualifications from the work: Over 15 rarely observed V segments, including chromosome 9 orphons, were excluded from the earlier analysis of 550 to 700 of the donors because counts were too low. Some IMGT-functional V segments, including TRBV6-2 and TRBV6-3, could not be told apart with the 87-base-pair reads, so those segments were excluded. A later analysis associated 16,951 TCR beta sequences with specific HLA alleles at a false discovery rate of 0.05. In a later genetic analysis, fewer N-insertions in productive TCRs were reported among donors in an Asian-associated ancestry cluster than the roughly 670-donor mean. The authors suggested that the approach could potentially be extended to other disease states and immunological phenotypes. An earlier analysis of approximately 570 of the donors showed that most TCR beta V segments appeared in productive rearrangements either about 87% or about 30% of the time, which broadly matched IMGT annotations. Across donors, most TCR sequences were observed very rarely, whereas some public TCRs were present in many individuals. In vitro tests confirmed that three of the cytomegalovirus-associated TCR beta chains recognize cytomegalovirus antigens. A later genetic analysis associated a missense DCLRE1C variant with V-gene and J-gene trimming of TCR beta chains, and an independent cohort replicated the association. Several of the top co-occurrence clusters appeared to be linked to parvovirus B19, influenza, CMV and Epstein-Barr virus, according to a later analysis. The presence/absence analyses assumed that sequencing depth was roughly uniform across donors, and that assumption may not be true. A group of highly shared sequence variants was considered likely to be a technical artifact of the sequencing pipeline. In a later analysis, the rate of TCR association differed among HLA loci, with DRB1 alleles having the most associated TCRs and HLA-C alleles having the fewest. The classifier was reported to diagnose cytomegalovirus status with high specificity and sensitivity in both the original cohort and the validation cohort. Because HLA typing was unavailable for some donors at each locus, only the typed subset was used in association tests. A further reported finding was that TCR beta sequences accurately predicted the HLA-A and HLA-B alleles for most subjects in the first cohort. In the study, about 150 TCR beta chains were listed as associated with cytomegalovirus. This cohort had only TCR beta chains sequenced, and the lack of alpha or paired-chain data limited which features could be detected. When HLA alleles, especially DR and DQ, strongly co-occurred, TCR associations were difficult to assign to individual alleles. A later analysis found that most CMV-associated TCR beta chains appeared HLA-restricted, with HLA associations seemingly driven largely by CMV exposure. In a later analysis, HLA-associated TCR beta chains were found to be more clonally expanded and to have lower generation probabilities than equally common non-associated chains. Linkage disequilibrium might explain the correlated functional status among segregating V segments, but an unknown experimental factor could not be ruled out. The only immune exposure information available for the cohort was CMV serostatus.

To prepare the library, the immunoSEQ multiplex PCR assay was applied. The multiplex PCR relied on a mix of 60 forward primers for TCR Vbeta segments and 13 reverse primers for TCR Jbeta segments. Amplification of the CDR3 region of rearranged TCR beta genes was performed with a multiplex PCR assay on genomic DNA. On the Illumina HiSeq System, the amplified TCR beta libraries were sequenced as 87-base-pair reads. As for the authors' bioinformatics: A later analysis counted about 80 million unique TCR beta chains across the 670 or so repertoires, and roughly 9.9 million of these chains were shared by at least two donors. Raw reads were error-corrected and collapsed into unique sequences by a nearest-neighbor algorithm in which closely related sequences were merged to remove PCR and sequencing errors. To assign V, D and J gene segments, CDR3 sequences were aligned to IMGT reference sequences. For a sequence to be retained, a match of at least six nucleotides to both a V gene segment and a J gene segment was required. A rearrangement was called productive if the CDR3 had no stop codons and remained in frame with V and J, and every other rearrangement was called non-productive. CDR3 was defined according to IMGT convention as the region running from the second conserved V-encoded cysteine to the conserved J-encoded phenylalanine. Sequences without an unambiguous match to a single V gene segment were excluded from the earlier analysis of about 600 of the donors. In an earlier analysis of a few hundred of the donors, a V segment was called functional when productive rearrangements were above 56.7%, and segregating when the standard deviation between donors exceeded 5%. To diagnose cytomegalovirus status from the catalog of TCR beta chain sequences, a statistical classification framework was built. A later analysis assigned V and J genes by comparing TCR nucleotide sequences with IMGT/GENE-DB human TR gene sequences. Using the TCRdist pipeline, a later analysis assigned CDR3 sequences along with most-parsimonious VDJ recombination scenarios. In a later analysis, every TCR beta chain was defined by the combination of its CDR3 amino acid sequence and its V-gene family, and reads without a unique V-gene family were dropped. In a later analysis, a few hundred highly shared, low-generation-probability nucleotide sequences were removed to address suspected cross-contamination and a sequencing artifact. A later analysis calculated a clonal expansion index for each public chain from normalized within-repertoire ranks of inferred template counts. A later analysis computed generation probabilities with a VDJ recombination model fitted to out-of-frame rearrangements, and checked the results against IGoR. Hypergeometric tests were used in a later analysis to score TCR-TCR, TCR-HLA and TCR-CMV co-occurrence, with a repertoire-size bias correction applied to the TCR pairs. In a later analysis, false discovery rates were estimated by permuting HLA or CMV assignments 20 times. In a later analysis, co-occurring TCRs were grouped using DBSCAN, with TCRdist sequence similarity added in when clustering inside HLA-allele-positive subsets. Repertoires with fewer than 30,000 or more than 120,000 public chains, plus five repertoires with anomalous nucleotide sharing, were excluded from co-occurrence clustering. TCRdb holds this immuneACCESS table with in-frame rearrangements only. Some clones are missing; in checked studies, unresolved V genes explain under half, and the rest has no known cause. V and J calls and clone size are copied from that table; D and trimming were computed from the DNA. This sample gives about 140,000 clones in total; roughly 76% of them show up just once. Approximately 4% of the sample is taken by the ten largest.

In the case of this clone: The clone's antigen remains unknown. Per-nucleotide qualities are absent, and no much larger clonotype sits a single base away.

The CDR3 goes from the cysteine to the phenylalanine over 14 residues. The retained sequence is limited to the CDR3, 42 bases, with the frame set at the first base. From a lookup of the germline V gene (reference sequence), CDR1 and CDR2 are LNHDA and SQIVND. Here V drops 6 bases and J drops 3 bases, and the junction holds 6 bases not matched to any gene. The cohort was made up of about 610 healthy bone marrow donors. Cohort members were all nominally healthy when sampled, although unrecorded immune exposures were likely present. The donor tested CMV seronegative, placing the donor among the roughly 350 seronegative members of the cohort. A peripheral blood sample was provided by each donor, and peripheral blood mononuclear cells were used for TCR beta sequencing. The Qiagen DNeasy Blood Extraction Kit was used to extract genomic DNA from the blood cell samples.

The sequence is built from TRBV19 and TRBJ2-7, and TRBD2 matches 9 of the central bases. Sequenced: PBMCs. The source of this sequence is a man aged 18 to 29 in good health and CMV-seronegative. In nucleotides, the sequence is TGTGCCAGTAGCCCGGAACTAGCGGGCTACGAGCAGTACTTC. Translated, this gives CASSPELAGYEQYF.